The clone carrying this T cell receptor (beta chain) was picked up one time. Original handling: The authors estimated nucleated cell counts from reference gene primer amplification. Profiling relied on immunoSEQ multiplex PCR, and the TCRdb table lists in-frame clones only, not all of them. V, J and clone size are those of that table, while D and trimming were read from the DNA. The sample shows about 300,000 clones, roughly 91% of them seen only once. Trimming removed 6 bases at V and 8 bases at J, with 11 bases between. CDR3 length: 13 amino acids. Per germline, CDR1 MNHEY and CDR2 SVGAGI. The sample originates from a study of blood T cell repertoires in COVID-19. The wider study: Sites across the United States, Italy and Spain contributed samples from acute and convalescent COVID-19.

The sequencing sample was made of peripheral blood. The source of this sequence is a woman in her twenties or thirties with COVID-19, enrolled during active disease. V usage is TRBV6-5 and J usage is TRBJ1-6; D gene ambiguous. The CDR3 sequence: CASRAQLYSPLHF. The CDR3 region has the DNA TGTGCCAGCAGGGCACAGTTATATTCACCCCTCCACTTT.